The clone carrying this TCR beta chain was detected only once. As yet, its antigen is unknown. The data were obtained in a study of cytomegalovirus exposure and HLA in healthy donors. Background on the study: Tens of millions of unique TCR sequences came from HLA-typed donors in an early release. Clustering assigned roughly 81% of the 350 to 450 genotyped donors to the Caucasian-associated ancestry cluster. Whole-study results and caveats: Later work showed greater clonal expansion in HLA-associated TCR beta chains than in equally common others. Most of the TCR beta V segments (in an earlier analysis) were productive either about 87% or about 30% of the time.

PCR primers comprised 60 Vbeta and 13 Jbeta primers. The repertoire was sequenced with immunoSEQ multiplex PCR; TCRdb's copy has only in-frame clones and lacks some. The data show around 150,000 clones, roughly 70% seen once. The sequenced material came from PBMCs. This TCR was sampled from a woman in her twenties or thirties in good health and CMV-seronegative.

The CDR3 region has the DNA TGTGCCAGCAGCCCGACAGGGGACATGAACACTGAAGCTTTCTTT. It is translated as CASSPTGDMNTEAFF. This chain connects TRBV5-6 to TRBJ1-1; TRBD1 matches 8 bases. The CDR3 is 15 residues long. With 4 bases clipped from V and 0 bases from J, the junction kept 5 bases outside the gene matches. The V gene's germline CDR1 is SGHDT and CDR2 YYEEEE.